The clone carrying this TCR beta chain has a count of ten or more. Its antigen is unknown. These data come from a study of T-cell reconstitution after alpha-beta-depleted transplantation in children. Unique molecular identifiers were used in preparing the TCRbeta library. TCRdb reprocessed the PCR reads via MiXCR and lists one record per CDR3 protein. The sample lists more than 200,000 distinct CDR3 sequences; about a quarter were seen once. Points from the study as a whole: A year post-transplant, T-cell counts and diversity derived mostly from newly produced T cells. Two months or so post-transplant, alpha-beta T cells reportedly derived from several hundred expanded graft clones. For some patients, TCRbeta diversity was high at day 60 because of recipient T cells and thymic progenitors that survived.

The CDR3 length is 13 residues. The V end was cut by 5 bases, the J end by 6 bases, with 12 bases between. Source: PBMCs, taken before TCRalphabeta/CD19-depleted stem cell transplant. The rearrangement joins TRBV12-3 or TRBV12-4 to TRBJ2-3, with D possibly being TRBD2 (5 bases). This TCR derives from a girl aged 2 to 10 with Fanconi anemia, due to receive a stem cell transplant. CDR3 amino acids: CASSLTRRDTQYF. The DNA for the CDR3 is TGTGCCAGCAGTCTGACTCGGAGGGATACGCAGTATTTT.